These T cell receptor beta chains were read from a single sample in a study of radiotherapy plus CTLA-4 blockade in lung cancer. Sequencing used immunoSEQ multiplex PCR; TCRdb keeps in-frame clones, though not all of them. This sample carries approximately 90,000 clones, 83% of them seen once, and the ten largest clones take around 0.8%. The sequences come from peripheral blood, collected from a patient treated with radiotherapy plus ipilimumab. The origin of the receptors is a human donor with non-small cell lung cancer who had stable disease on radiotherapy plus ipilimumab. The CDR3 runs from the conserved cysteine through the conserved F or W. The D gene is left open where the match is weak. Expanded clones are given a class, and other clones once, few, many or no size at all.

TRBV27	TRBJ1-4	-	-	CASSFQRQSRATNEKLFF	TGTGCCAGCAGTTTCCAAAGACAGAGTCGCGCAACTAATGAAAAACTGTTTTTT
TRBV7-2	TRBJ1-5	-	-	CASSLRQANQPQHF	TGTGCCAGCAGCTTACGACAGGCTAATCAGCCCCAGCATTTT
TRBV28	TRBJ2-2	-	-	CASSLLVPGELFF	TGTGCCAGCAGTTTGCTCGTACCCGGGGAGCTGTTTTTT
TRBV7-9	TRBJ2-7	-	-	CASSLGYTYEQYF	TGTGCCAGCAGCCTAGGTTATACTTACGAGCAGTACTTC
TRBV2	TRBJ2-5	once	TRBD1	CASIPRDRGGETQYF	TGTGCCAGCATTCCCAGGGACAGGGGTGGAGAGACCCAGTACTTC
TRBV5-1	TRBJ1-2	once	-	CASGLASDNYGYTF	TGCGCCAGCGGCTTGGCGTCAGATAACTATGGCTACACCTTC
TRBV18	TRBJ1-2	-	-	CASSERGDHGYTF	TGTGCCAGCTCGGAGAGGGGGGATCATGGCTACACCTTC
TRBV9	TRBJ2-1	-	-	CASSTRDFLYNEQFF	TGTGCCAGCAGCACCCGGGACTTCCTCTACAATGAGCAGTTCTTC
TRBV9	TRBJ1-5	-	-	CASSVGFGSNQPQHF	TGTGCCAGCAGCGTAGGATTTGGGAGCAATCAGCCCCAGCATTTT
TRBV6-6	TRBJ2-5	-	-	CASSEGPKETQYF	TGTGCCAGCAGTGAGGGTCCCAAAGAGACCCAGTACTTC
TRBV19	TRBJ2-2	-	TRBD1	CASSGGQGSNTGELFF	TGTGCCAGTAGTGGGGGACAGGGGTCTAACACCGGGGAGCTGTTTTTT
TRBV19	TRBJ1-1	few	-	CASSKNTEAFF	TGTGCCAGTAGTAAGAACACTGAAGCTTTCTTT
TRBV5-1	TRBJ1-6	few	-	CASSFGQGTYNSPLHF	TGCGCCAGCAGCTTTGGCCAGGGAACCTATAATTCACCCCTCCACTTT
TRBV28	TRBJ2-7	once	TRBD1	CASSLRGTGYNEQYF	TGTGCCAGCAGTTTAAGGGGGACAGGGTATAACGAGCAGTACTTC
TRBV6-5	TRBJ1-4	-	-	CASSYQRSNEKLFF	TGTGCCAGCAGTTACCAGCGTTCTAATGAAAAACTGTTTTTT
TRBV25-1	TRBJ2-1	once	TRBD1	CASSLTGVVNEQFF	TGTGCCAGCAGCCTCACAGGGGTGGTCAATGAGCAGTTCTTC
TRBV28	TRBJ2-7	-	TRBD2	CASSLAGDSTYEQYF	TGTGCCAGCAGTTTAGCGGGGGACTCAACCTACGAGCAGTACTTC
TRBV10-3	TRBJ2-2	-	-	CAISESFQGLRGELFF	TGTGCCATCAGTGAGTCGTTCCAGGGATTAAGGGGGGAGCTGTTTTTT
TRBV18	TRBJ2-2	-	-	CASSMQGNTGELFF	TGTGCCAGCTCGATGCAGGGTAACACCGGGGAGCTGTTTTTT
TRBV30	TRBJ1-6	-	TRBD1	CAWSRGTGGSSYNSPLHF	TGTGCCTGGAGTCGGGGGACAGGGGGTTCCTCCTATAATTCACCCCTCCACTTT
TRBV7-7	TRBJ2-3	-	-	CASSLGAGGTDTQYF	TGTGCTAGCAGCTTAGGGGCAGGCGGCACAGATACGCAGTATTTT
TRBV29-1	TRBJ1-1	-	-	CSVVGAPGAFF	TGCAGCGTTGTCGGGGCTCCGGGGGCTTTCTTT
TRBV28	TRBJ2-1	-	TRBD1	CASSPPQGEEQFF	TGTGCCAGCAGTCCGCCTCAGGGGGAAGAGCAGTTCTTC
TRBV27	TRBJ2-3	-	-	CASKTRGPFRGTDTQYF	TGTGCCAGCAAAACTCGGGGGCCGTTTAGGGGCACAGATACGCAGTATTTT
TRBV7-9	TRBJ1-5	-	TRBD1	CASSLALGTGDQPQHF	TGTGCCAGCAGCTTAGCGCTCGGGACAGGGGATCAGCCCCAGCATTTT
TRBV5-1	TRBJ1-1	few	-	CASRGSTGTTNTEAFF	TGCGCCAGCAGGGGATCAACCGGGACAACGAACACTGAAGCTTTCTTT
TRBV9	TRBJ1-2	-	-	CASNDPNWLGGGYTF	TGTGCCAGCAACGACCCTAACTGGCTGGGAGGGGGCTACACCTTC
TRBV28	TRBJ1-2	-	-	CASSQGPSGYYGYTF	TGTGCCAGCAGTCAGGGACCCTCGGGCTACTATGGCTACACCTTC
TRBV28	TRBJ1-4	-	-	CASTLERGAYEKLFF	TGTGCCAGCACCCTTGAAAGAGGGGCCTATGAAAAACTGTTTTTT
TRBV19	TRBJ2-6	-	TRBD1	CASSIPGTGFGGANVLTF	TGTGCCAGTAGTATACCCGGGACAGGGTTTGGTGGGGCCAACGTCCTGACTTTC
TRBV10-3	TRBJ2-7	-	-	CAIRGNSINEQYF	TGTGCCATCCGAGGTAACAGCATCAACGAGCAGTACTTC
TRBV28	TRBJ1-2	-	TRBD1	CASSFHGTANYGYTF	TGTGCCAGCAGTTTTCACGGGACAGCTAACTATGGCTACACCTTC
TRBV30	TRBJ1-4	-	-	CAWSAGDEKLFF	TGTGCCTGGAGCGCGGGGGATGAAAAACTGTTTTTT
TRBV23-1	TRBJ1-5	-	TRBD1	CASSQLRTGGGSSNQPQHF	TGCGCCAGCAGTCAACTTCGGACAGGGGGAGGATCGAGCAATCAGCCCCAGCATTTT
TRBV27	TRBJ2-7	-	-	CASSPFGAEQYF	TGTGCCAGCAGTCCCTTCGGGGCCGAGCAGTACTTC
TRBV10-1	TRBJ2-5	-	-	CASSDRDGRGETQYF	TGCGCCAGCAGTGACAGGGACGGAAGGGGAGAGACCCAGTACTTC
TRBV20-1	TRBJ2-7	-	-	CSAATKEQYF	TGCAGTGCTGCAACTAAGGAGCAGTACTTC
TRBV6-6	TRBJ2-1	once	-	CASSSGVGAGEQFF	TGTGCCAGCAGTTCGGGGGTGGGAGCAGGTGAGCAGTTCTTC
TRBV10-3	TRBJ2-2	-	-	CAISEGWDTLTGELFF	TGTGCCATCAGTGAGGGCTGGGACACCCTCACCGGGGAGCTGTTTTTT
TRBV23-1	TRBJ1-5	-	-	CASSQSGEQPQHF	TGCGCCAGCAGTCAATCAGGGGAGCAGCCCCAGCATTTT
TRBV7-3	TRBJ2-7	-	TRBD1	CASSSTGTGAYEQYF	TGTGCCAGCAGCAGTACCGGGACAGGGGCCTACGAGCAGTACTTC
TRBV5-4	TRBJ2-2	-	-	CASSLATANTGELFF	TGTGCCAGCAGCTTGGCTACGGCCAACACCGGGGAGCTGTTTTTT
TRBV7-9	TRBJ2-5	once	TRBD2	CASSLARISGVLIQETQYF	TGTGCCAGCAGCTTAGCGAGGATTAGCGGGGTGCTAATCCAAGAGACCCAGTACTTC
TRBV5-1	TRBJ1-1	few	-	CASSAVAGAKSTEAFF	TGCGCCAGCAGCGCGGTTGCGGGGGCGAAAAGCACTGAAGCTTTCTTT
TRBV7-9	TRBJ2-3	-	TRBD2	CASSLLAGGTDTQYF	TGTGCCAGCAGTCTACTAGCGGGGGGCACAGATACGCAGTATTTT
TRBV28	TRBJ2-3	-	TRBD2	CASSFGLAASSTDTQYF	TGTGCCAGCAGTTTTGGACTAGCCGCTTCTAGCACAGATACGCAGTATTTT
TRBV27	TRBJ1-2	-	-	CASMLDGGRDYGYTF	TGTGCCAGCATGCTGGACGGCGGGCGGGACTATGGCTACACCTTC
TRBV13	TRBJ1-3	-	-	CASSFLSSGNTIYF	TGTGCCAGCAGCTTCCTGTCCTCTGGAAACACCATATATTTT